The subject of this entry is one T cell receptor beta chain. In the original processing: Nucleated cell counts were estimated from reference gene primer amplification. The repertoire was sequenced with immunoSEQ multiplex PCR; TCRdb's copy has only in-frame clones and lacks some. The V and J calls and clone size come from that table; D and trimming were worked out from the DNA. The sample contains roughly 500,000 clones, roughly 90% of which appear only once. The study recruited people aged about 18 to 95 years across around 24 US areas. The sample belongs to a study of blood T cell repertoires in COVID-19. V was clipped by 4 bases and J by 7 bases; unmatched bases: 5. The CDR3 has 14 amino acids. Germline V gives CDR1 SGHTS, CDR2 YDEGEE.

The chain combines TRBV5-8 with TRBJ1-1; 12 bases fit TRBD1. This receptor was obtained from a woman in her 40s who had recovered from COVID-19. The sample taken for sequencing was PBMCs or T cells enriched from blood (not recorded which). The CDR3 DNA is TGTGCCAGCAGCGCAAGGGACAGGGGGCTTGAAGCTTTCTTT. Translation gives CASSARDRGLEAFF.